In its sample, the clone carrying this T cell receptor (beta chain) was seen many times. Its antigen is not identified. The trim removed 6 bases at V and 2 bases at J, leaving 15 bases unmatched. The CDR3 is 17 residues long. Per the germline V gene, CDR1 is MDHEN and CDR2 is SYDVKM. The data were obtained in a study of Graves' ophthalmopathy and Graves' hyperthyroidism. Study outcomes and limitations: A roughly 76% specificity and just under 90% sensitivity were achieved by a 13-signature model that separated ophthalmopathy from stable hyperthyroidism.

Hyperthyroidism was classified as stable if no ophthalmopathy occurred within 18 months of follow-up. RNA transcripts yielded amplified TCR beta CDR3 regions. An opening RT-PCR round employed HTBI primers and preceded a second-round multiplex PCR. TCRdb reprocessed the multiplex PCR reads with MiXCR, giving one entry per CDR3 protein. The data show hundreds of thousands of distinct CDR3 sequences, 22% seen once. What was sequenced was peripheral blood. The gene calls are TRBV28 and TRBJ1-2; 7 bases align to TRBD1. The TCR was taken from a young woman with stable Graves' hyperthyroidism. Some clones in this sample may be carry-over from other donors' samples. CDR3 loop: CASSLNAWDSLNYGYTF. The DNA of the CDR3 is TGTGCCAGCAGCCTCAACGCCTGGGACAGCCTAAACTATGGCTACACCTTC.